The 29 T cell receptor beta chains in this list originate from one sample, sequenced in a study of blood T cell repertoires in COVID-19 (dated by TCRdb to the early 2020s). Libraries came from the immunoSEQ multiplex PCR assay. In its TCRdb copy, this immuneACCESS table keeps in-frame sequences only and misses some clones. Where compared with another copy, unresolved V genes explain less than half of these, and the others have no known cause. Within this sample are 130,000 or so clones, with under 90% of them counted one time only. The top ten clonotypes cover less than 15% of the sample. The source material was peripheral blood. The receptors come from a woman in her sixties or seventies with acute or convalescent COVID-19.

The rearrangement uses TRBV7-9 and TRBJ2-2; 11 nucleotides line up with TRBD1. Germline CDR1 reads SEHNR; CDR2 reads FQNEAQ (reference sequence). Trimming at V came to 2 bases and at J to 6 bases, leaving 8 bases not matched to a gene. The CDR3 runs 17 residues. The CDR3 DNA follows: TGTGCCAGCAGCTTATCCGGGACAGGGGGAAAGGCCGGGGAGCTGTTTTTT. This encodes CASSLSGTGGKAGELFF.

V is TRBV19 and J is TRBJ1-5, with a tentative D call TRBD1 (5 bases). From germline, CDR1 is LNHDA and CDR2 SQIVND (reference sequence). Trimming pared 3 bases from V and 5 bases from J, leaving 14 bases between. The CDR3 is made up of 15 amino acids. The CDR3 protein is CASSIRPGGHQPQHF. The CDR3 DNA reads as TGTGCCAGTAGTATCCGGCCGGGGGGTCATCAGCCCCAGCATTTT.

This sequence joins TRBV7-3 and TRBJ2-1; 11 bases are a match to TRBD2. V lost 4 bases and J lost 5; bases outside the gene matches: 4. The CDR3 consists of 15 residues. Germline values: CDR1 SGHTA, CDR2 FQGTGA. CDR3 amino acids: CASSSSGGQHNEQFF. The CDR3 nucleotides read TGTGCCAGCAGCTCTAGCGGGGGGCAGCACAATGAGCAGTTCTTC.

The chain carries TRBV3-1 (or the pseudogene TRBV3-2) and TRBJ2-3; D not resolved. CDR3 length equals 11 residues. Germline CDR1 and CDR2: LGHDT and YNNKEL (reference sequence). Deletions cut 5 bases from V and 6 bases from J, with 6 bases between. Written as DNA, the CDR3 is TGTGCCAGCAGCTTCCAGGATACGCAGTATTTT. This translates into CASSFQDTQYF.

V is TRBV9 and J is TRBJ2-2; 10 nucleotides match TRBD2. Trimming took 5 bases from V and 0 from J; bases not matched to a gene: 4. CDR3 size: 16 residues. Germline CDR1 SGDLS, CDR2 YYNGEE. DNA for the CDR3: TGTGCCAGCAGTATAGCGGGGGGCTCGAACACCGGGGAGCTGTTTTTT. It codes for CASSIAGGSNTGELFF.

The chain employs TRBV12-5 and TRBJ1-2, with 8 bases that match TRBD1. CDR3 length: 13 amino acids. With V trimmed by 6 bases and J by 8 bases, 8 bases remained unmatched. Per germline, CDR1 LGHNT and CDR2 FRNRAP. The CDR3 protein is CASGLDRGAGYTF. DNA of the CDR3: TGTGCTAGTGGCCTCGACAGGGGCGCAGGCTACACCTTC.

This clone has only one observation. The CDR3 spells CASSFFIRSGSPLHF. The CDR3 DNA reads TGTGCCAGCAGCTTCTTTATACGTTCGGGTTCACCCCTCCACTTT. The chain recombines TRBV5-5 with TRBJ1-6; D remains ambiguous. V lost 2 bases and J lost 9, with 15 bases in between. Per germline, CDR1 SGHKS and CDR2 YYEKEE (reference sequence). The CDR3 spans 15 residues. Filled out from reference TRBV5-5 and TRBJ1-6, the complete variable domain reads DAGVTQSPTHLIKTRGQQVTLRCSPISGHKSVSWYQQVLGQGPQFIFQYYEKEERGRGNFPDRFSARQFPNYSSELNVNALLLGDSALYLCASSFFIRSGSPLHFGNGTRLTVT.

The chain has TRBV27 and TRBJ2-2, with 7 bases identical to TRBD1. The CDR3 runs to 16 residues. Germline V lookup: CDR1 MNHEY, CDR2 SMNVEV (reference sequence). V lost 7 bases and J lost 4; bases outside the gene matches: 12. CDR3 sequence (DNA): TGTGCCAGCACCCGTTCGAGGGGGCAGGGCACCGGGGAGCTGTTTTTT. This sequence encodes CASTRSRGQGTGELFF.

The CDR3 sequence is CASSEAPSGANYGYTF. The CDR3 nucleotides read TGTGCCAGCAGTGAAGCCCCCTCAGGGGCGAACTATGGCTACACCTTC. The chain links TRBV6-1 to TRBJ1-2; TRBD1 might be the D (6 bases). Trimming took 0 bases from V and 2 from J, leaving 13 bases between them. The V gene's germline CDR1 is MNHNS and CDR2 SASEGT. This CDR3 has 16 residues.

V and J are TRBV5-1 and TRBJ1-6; 12 bases align to TRBD1. The V segment lost 4 bases and the J segment 10 bases; nucleotides outside the gene matches: 15. In germline, CDR1 is SGHRS, CDR2 YFSETQ. The CDR3 extends over 18 amino acids. The CDR3 region is CASSDSRRDRGLRSPLHF. As DNA, the CDR3 is TGCGCCAGCAGCGACAGCCGAAGGGACAGGGGGCTTCGATCACCCCTCCACTTT.

This chain's CDR3 is CAWSLRGGASYNEQFF. The CDR3 coding sequence is TGTGCCTGGAGTCTACGCGGGGGGGCCTCCTACAATGAGCAGTTCTTC. The rearrangement joins TRBV30 to TRBJ2-1; TRBD2 aligns across 9 bases. V shed 2 bases and J 0 bases; nucleotides not matched to a gene: 5. This CDR3 is built from 16 residues. In germline, CDR1 is GTSNPN, CDR2 SVGIG (reference sequence).

The V gene is TRBV27, the J gene TRBJ1-5; a weak D match, TRBD1 (5 bases). V was pared by 4 bases and J by 3 bases, with 19 bases between. The CDR3 runs 17 residues. Germline V CDR1 and CDR2: MNHEY, SMNVEV (reference sequence). CDR3 region: CASSSQPPGLHNQPQHF. Here the CDR3 DNA reads TGTGCCAGCAGTTCCCAGCCCCCGGGACTGCACAATCAGCCCCAGCATTTT.

The chain has TRBV6-5 and TRBJ2-2; 8 bases fit TRBD1. The CDR3 sequence is 14 residues long. The trim removed 11 bases at V and 2 bases at J, leaving 7 bases unmatched. CDR1 and CDR2 from the germline V gene are MNHEY and SVGAGI. In DNA form, the CDR3 reads TGTGCCGCACGACAGGGGACTAACACCGGGGAGCTGTTTTTT. It translates to CAARQGTNTGELFF.

The CDR3 loop is CASSPRRGLAGGETQYF. The CDR3 DNA is TGTGCCAGCAGCCCCCGGCGGGGGCTAGCGGGGGGGGAGACCCAGTACTTC. The chain combines TRBV9 with TRBJ2-5, with 12 positions matching TRBD2. After removal of 4 bases from V and 5 bases from J, the junction contained 12 bases not matched to a gene. The CDR3 spans 17 residues. CDR1 is SGDLS and CDR2 is YYNGEE in the germline V gene.

V and J are TRBV13 and TRBJ1-2, with TRBD1 matching 9 bases. V dropped 0 bases and J dropped 4; count of bases not matched to a gene: 12. The CDR3 is 18 residues long. CDR1 PRHDT and CDR2 FYEKMQ come from the germline V gene (reference sequence). Here the CDR3 reads CASSLGSPLQGAGYGYTF. The CDR3 bases are TGTGCCAGCAGCTTAGGCTCTCCTCTACAGGGGGCGGGCTATGGCTACACCTTC. Full variable domain (rest looked up from reference TRBV13 and TRBJ1-2): AAGVIQSPRHLIKEKRETATLKCYPIPRHDTVYWYQQGPGQDPQFLISFYEKMQSDKGSIPDRFSAQQFSDYHSELNMSSLELGDSALYFCASSLGSPLQGAGYGYTFGSGTRLTVV.

The rearrangement links TRBV7-6 to TRBJ2-5; 8 bases are shared with TRBD2. The germline V gene has CDR1 SGHVS and CDR2 FNYEAQ. The CDR3 runs 15 residues. Unmatched junction bases numbered 13, after V lost 8 bases and J lost 5 bases. The CDR3 bases are TGTGCCAGCGGGGCGAGCGGGGGCCGCGGGGAGACCCAGTACTTC. This sequence encodes CASGASGGRGETQYF.

The table lists this clone with a count of one. The rearrangement uses TRBV19 and TRBJ1-1; D not certain. The CDR3 is made up of 14 amino acids. Germline CDR1 and CDR2: LNHDA and SQIVND (reference sequence). V lost 1 base, J lost 4 bases, and 10 bases lay in between. CDR3 sequence (DNA): TGTGCCAGTAGTATAGGACAAGCGGTCACTGAAGCTTTCTTT. Amino acid sequence: CASSIGQAVTEAFF.

The V and J genes are TRBV6-5 and TRBJ2-3; perhaps TRBD1 as D (6 bases). V lost 8 bases and J 2 bases, leaving 14 bases between the germline ends. Germline CDR1 is MNHEY and CDR2 is SVGAGI. CDR3 length: 14 residues. The CDR3 sequence: CASSDRSYTDTQYF. CDR3 DNA sequence: TGTGCCAGCTCGGACAGATCCTACACAGATACGCAGTATTTT.

CDR3 DNA: TGTGCCAGCAGCCAAGGGTCGAGCGGGGGCCAAGAGACCCAGTACTTC. Encoded protein: CASSQGSSGGQETQYF. This chain joins TRBV3-1 (or the pseudogene TRBV3-2) and TRBJ2-5; 8 nucleotides line up with TRBD2. The CDR3 consists of 16 residues. Germline V gene lookup returns CDR1 LGHDT and CDR2 YNNKEL (reference sequence). Germline trimming cut 1 base from V and 1 base from J; bases unmatched to any gene: 5.

The chain has TRBV7-9 and TRBJ1-1; D uncertain. V lost 5 bases, J lost 6 bases, and 10 bases lay in between. In germline, CDR1 is SEHNR, CDR2 FQNEAQ (reference sequence). This CDR3 is 12 amino acids long. DNA for the CDR3: TGTGCCAGCAGCGTAACAGTAGCTGAAGCTTTCTTT. It is translated as CASSVTVAEAFF.

This clone was picked up one time. V gene TRBV3-1 (or the pseudogene TRBV3-2) combines with J gene TRBJ1-2; no firm D call. V was shortened by 4 bases and J by 7 bases, with 16 bases between the two germline ends. The CDR3 extends over 14 amino acids. Germline CDR1 LGHDT, CDR2 YNNKEL (reference sequence). CDR3: CASSLRTLSGGYTF. The CDR3 DNA reads as TGTGCCAGCAGCCTGAGGACTCTATCCGGTGGCTACACCTTC.

This rearrangement joins TRBV27 to TRBJ2-6; 9 bases map to TRBD1. The CDR3 sequence is 17 residues long. V trimming: 4 bases; J trimming: 2 bases; junction bases outside the gene matches: 6. Germline CDR1 is MNHEY and CDR2 is SMNVEV (reference sequence). Here the CDR3 DNA reads TGTGCCAGCAGTTCCGGGACAGGGAACGCTGGGGCCAACGTCCTGACTTTC. Amino acids: CASSSGTGNAGANVLTF.

This chain uses TRBV9 with TRBJ1-1; D is unresolved. CDR1 SGDLS and CDR2 YYNGEE come from the germline V gene. CDR3 size: 14 residues. The ends were cut back, 1 base at V and 8 bases at J, with 15 bases in the middle. The CDR3 reads CASSVRANGGEAFF. In DNA form, the CDR3 reads TGTGCCAGCAGCGTAAGGGCCAATGGAGGGGAAGCTTTCTTT. The full variable domain, rest sourced from reference TRBV9 and TRBJ1-1, is DSGVTQTPKHLITATGQRVTLRCSPRSGDLSVYWYQQSLDQGLQFLIQYYNGEERAKGNILERFSAQQFPDLHSELNLSSLELGDSALYFCASSVRANGGEAFFGQGTRLTVV.

V usage is TRBV27 and J usage is TRBJ2-7, with D tentatively TRBD1 (5 bases). This CDR3 has 17 amino acids. The V gene's germline CDR1 is MNHEY and CDR2 SMNVEV (reference sequence). V lost 6 bases, J lost 1 base, and 22 bases lay in between. The CDR3 loop reads CASRTDTWGSVSYEQYF. The CDR3 DNA reads TGTGCCAGCAGAACTGATACGTGGGGCAGCGTTTCCTACGAGCAGTACTTC.

The genes are TRBV10-3 and TRBJ1-4, with 7 bases that match TRBD1. Germline V gene lookup returns CDR1 ENHRY and CDR2 SYGVKD. The V and J ends lost 0 bases and 6 bases, in that order; junction bases with no gene match: 7. The CDR3 has 16 amino acids. Written as DNA, the CDR3 is TGTGCCATCAGTGAGTCGATGGGACAGTCCCATGAAAAACTGTTTTTT. Translated: CAISESMGQSHEKLFF.

This clone was found a few times. The V call is TRBV7-2, the J call TRBJ1-5; D might be TRBD1 (5 bases). The CDR3 covers 15 residues. Trimming left V 2 bases short and J 5 bases short, with 13 bases between. Germline CDR1 is SGHTA and CDR2 is FQGNSA. CDR3 bases: TGTGCCAGCAGCTTAAGCGGGGCGAGGGATCAGCCCCAGCATTTT. It translates to CASSLSGARDQPQHF.

V gene TRBV10-3 combines with J gene TRBJ1-1; D gene ambiguous. Germline V gives CDR1 ENHRY, CDR2 SYGVKD. CDR3 length: 13 amino acids. V was trimmed by 0 bases and J by 8 bases, leaving 10 bases between them. CDR3 protein: CAISESPLEEAFF. The CDR3, as DNA: TGTGCCATCAGTGAGTCGCCCCTCGAGGAAGCTTTCTTT.

The gene calls are TRBV19 and TRBJ1-5, with TRBD1 identical over 7 bases. Germline V CDR1 and CDR2: LNHDA, SQIVND (reference sequence). The V gene end was trimmed by 5 bases and the J gene end by 6 bases; junction bases not matched to a gene: 10. The CDR3 consists of 15 residues. The CDR3 loop reads CASSAGGKNGQPQHF. In nucleotides, the CDR3 is TGTGCCAGTAGTGCAGGGGGAAAGAATGGTCAGCCCCAGCATTTT.

J is TRBJ1-1 and V is TRBV20-1, with TRBD1 identical over 8 bases. The CDR3 extends over 11 amino acids. The J segment lost 8 bases and the V segment lost 5 bases, leaving 4 bases of the junction unmatched. From germline, CDR1 is DFQATT and CDR2 SNEGSKA (reference sequence). CDR3 sequence (DNA): TGCAGTGCTCCCCGGACAGGGGAAGCTTTCTTT. This codes for CSAPRTGEAFF.